This entry lists 18 T cell receptor beta chains sequenced from one sample in a study of cytomegalovirus exposure and HLA in healthy donors. The PCR ran on 60 Vbeta and 13 Jbeta primers. Using immunoSEQ multiplex PCR, the repertoire was profiled, and TCRdb retains in-frame clones only, with some absent. The data contain about 80,000 clones, about 80% of them singletons. The sample consisted of PBMCs. The receptors were gathered from a woman in her thirties or forties in good health and CMV-seronegative.

The chain is built from TRBV28 and TRBJ1-5; possible D gene TRBD1, 6 bases. The V end was cut by 7 bases, the J end by 6 bases, with 16 bases between. Germline values: CDR1 MDHEN, CDR2 SYDVKM. The CDR3 is 14 amino acids. CDR3 amino acids: CASTITGWGQPQHF. Here the CDR3 DNA reads TGTGCCAGCACGATTACAGGGTGGGGTCAGCCCCAGCATTTT.

V and J are TRBV11-2 and TRBJ2-4, with 7 bases matching TRBD2. This CDR3 is built from 13 residues. Per germline, CDR1 SGHAT and CDR2 FQNNGV. J gave up 6 bases and V 6 bases, and 5 bases lay outside the gene matches. CDR3 residues: CASSSGLRNIQYF. Written as DNA, the CDR3 is TGTGCCAGCAGTAGCGGGCTTAGAAACATTCAGTACTTC.

The chain combines TRBV19 with TRBJ1-1; 7 nucleotides agree with TRBD1. J lost 3 bases, V lost 3 bases, and 4 bases had no gene match. Germline assignment: CDR1 LNHDA and CDR2 SQIVND (reference sequence). CDR3 size: 14 residues. Written as DNA, the CDR3 is TGTGCCAGTAGTATCCGGGACAGCTACACTGAAGCTTTCTTT. Protein: CASSIRDSYTEAFF.

This clone occurred a few times. This CDR3 reads CASSTLVQPQHF. Written as DNA, the CDR3 is TGTGCCAGTAGTACCCTCGTTCAGCCCCAGCATTTT. The V and J genes are TRBV19 and TRBJ1-5; D not resolved. CDR1 and CDR2 from the germline V gene are LNHDA and SQIVND (reference sequence). The ends were cut back, 4 bases at V and 6 bases at J, with 7 bases in the middle. This CDR3 is 12 amino acids long.

This clone turned up a few times. The rearrangement links TRBV10-3 to TRBJ2-7; D possibly corresponds to TRBD1 (6 bases). V dropped 4 bases and J dropped 2 bases, with 12 bases sitting between them. The germline CDR1 and CDR2 sequences are ENHRY and SYGVKD. The CDR3 has 14 amino acids. In DNA, the CDR3 is TGTGCCATCAGTGTGACCAGGGGAGCCTACGAGCAGTACTTC. This encodes CAISVTRGAYEQYF.

V is TRBV18 and J is TRBJ2-5; possibly TRBD1 for D (6 bases). This CDR3 comprises 14 residues. The germline V gene encodes CDR1 KGHSH and CDR2 LQKENI. With 0 bases removed from V and 6 bases from J, the gap between germline ends came to 11 bases. Written as DNA, the CDR3 is TGTGCCAGCTCACCACCGCAGGGGCGGCAGACCCAGTACTTC. Residues: CASSPPQGRQTQYF.

The chain carries TRBV5-4 and TRBJ2-3, with 7 nucleotides matching TRBD1. The J segment lost 4 bases and the V segment lost 0 bases, leaving 2 bases of the junction unmatched. Germline V lookup: CDR1 SGHNT, CDR2 YYREEE (reference sequence). CDR3 length: 14 residues. The CDR3 DNA is TGTGCCAGCAGCTTGGCAGGGGGTCCAGATACGCAGTATTTT. Its translation: CASSLAGGPDTQYF.

The V call is TRBV29-1, the J call TRBJ1-5; D is undetermined. V lost 1 base, J lost 1 base, and 11 bases lay in between. This CDR3 has 15 residues. Germline V gives CDR1 SQVTM, CDR2 ANQGSEA. The CDR3 loop reads CSVEVTGESNQPQHF. CDR3 nucleotide sequence: TGCAGCGTTGAAGTAACCGGGGAGAGCAATCAGCCCCAGCATTTT.

This clone was seen a few times. V is TRBV5-4 and J is TRBJ2-6, with 9 bases matching TRBD1. The CDR3 sequence is 17 residues long. CDR1 and CDR2 (germline): SGHNT, YYREEE (reference sequence). The V gene end was trimmed by 4 bases and the J gene end by 4 bases; junction bases not matched to a gene: 9. The CDR3 DNA is TGTGCCAGCAGCACAGACAGGGGGATCGGAGGGGCCAACGTCCTGACTTTC. Its translation is CASSTDRGIGGANVLTF. The full variable domain, its missing parts supplied by reference TRBV5-4 and TRBJ2-6, is ETGVTQSPTHLIKTRGQQVTLRCSSQSGHNTVSWYQQALGQGPQFIFQYYREEENGRGNFPPRFSGLQFPNYSSELNVNALELDDSALYLCASSTDRGIGGANVLTFGAGSRLTVL.

The chain has TRBV30 and TRBJ1-2, with a tentative D call TRBD1 (5 bases). Looked up from germline, CDR1 is GTSNPN and CDR2 is SVGIG (reference sequence). Trimming pared 1 base from V and 0 bases from J, leaving 9 bases between. The CDR3 loop spans 14 amino acids. The CDR3 DNA sequence: TGTGCCTGGAGTGCACAGGTAGCTAACTATGGCTACACCTTC. It is translated as CAWSAQVANYGYTF.

CDR3 sequence: CASSDPSWGGADTQYF. The CDR3 DNA reads as TGTGCCAGCAGCGACCCGTCGTGGGGGGGCGCAGATACGCAGTATTTT. V and J are TRBV7-9 and TRBJ2-3; possible D gene TRBD2, 7 bases. This CDR3 is 16 amino acids long. V was clipped by 5 bases and J by 4 bases, with 19 bases between them. Germline CDR1 is SEHNR and CDR2 is FQNEAQ (reference sequence). The full variable domain, its missing parts supplied by reference TRBV7-9 and TRBJ2-3, is DTGVSQNPRHKITKRGQNVTFRCDPISEHNRLYWYRQTLGQGPEFLTYFQNEAQLEKSRLLSDRFSAERPKGSFSTLEIQRTEQGDSAMYLCASSDPSWGGADTQYFGPGTRLTVL.

In this sample, this clone turned up a few times. V and J are TRBV19 and TRBJ2-3, with 16 nucleotides matching TRBD2. This CDR3 spans 18 amino acids. V shed 7 bases, J shed 10 bases, and the junction held 17 bases outside the gene matches. Germline loops: CDR1 LNHDA, CDR2 SQIVND (reference sequence). The CDR3 spells CASNDPPSGTSGRVPQYF. The CDR3 nucleotides read TGTGCCAGTAACGATCCGCCCTCCGGGACTAGCGGGAGGGTTCCGCAGTATTTT.

The rearrangement uses TRBV18 and TRBJ2-7, with no clear D. This CDR3 has 14 residues. The V end lost 0 bases, the J end lost 2 bases, and 8 bases lay between the germline ends. CDR1 and CDR2 from the germline V gene are KGHSH and LQKENI. The CDR3 spells CASSPPGITYEQYF. Here the CDR3 DNA reads TGTGCCAGCTCACCACCGGGCATCACCTACGAGCAGTACTTC.

This clone was recorded only once. The V call is TRBV5-4, the J call TRBJ2-1; D perhaps matches TRBD2 (6 bases). CDR1 is SGHNT and CDR2 is YYREEE in the germline V gene (reference sequence). V was clipped by 4 bases and J by 4 bases, with 18 bases between them. The CDR3 sequence is 16 residues long. CDR3 loop: CASSPAVGGMYNEQFF. The CDR3 DNA follows: TGTGCCAGCAGCCCTGCGGTGGGCGGGATGTACAATGAGCAGTTCTTC. Looking up the rest from reference TRBV5-4 and TRBJ2-1 gives the full variable domain: ETGVTQSPTHLIKTRGQQVTLRCSSQSGHNTVSWYQQALGQGPQFIFQYYREEENGRGNFPPRFSGLQFPNYSSELNVNALELDDSALYLCASSPAVGGMYNEQFFGPGTRLTVL.

The genes are TRBV6-1 and TRBJ2-1, with unresolved D. The germline V and J ends were trimmed by 2 bases and 0 bases, with 11 bases remaining between them. The germline V gene has CDR1 MNHNS and CDR2 SASEGT. CDR3 length: 16 residues. The DNA of the CDR3 is TGTGCCAGCAGTGAAACTGGCTGGAGCTCCTACAATGAGCAGTTCTTC. Translating it yields CASSETGWSSYNEQFF.

In this sample, this clone turned up a few times. The chain uses TRBV18 and TRBJ2-7; 10 positions agree with TRBD2. In germline, CDR1 is KGHSH, CDR2 LQKENI. The CDR3 sequence is 14 residues long. Trimming at V came to 5 bases and at J to 0 bases, leaving 1 base not matched to a gene. This CDR3 reads CASSASGGSYEQYF. The CDR3 nucleotides are TGTGCCAGCTCAGCTAGCGGGGGCTCCTACGAGCAGTACTTC.

This clone turned up a few times. The junction does not match germline at one end; this may be a read error. The chain combines TRBV7-9 with TRBJ2-5; 9 bases line up with TRBD2. Germline lookup yields CDR1 SEHNR and CDR2 FQNEAQ (reference sequence). The CDR3 runs to 14 residues. DNA for the CDR3: TGTGCCAGCAGCGTAGCGGGGGCTGATGAGACCCAGTACTTC. Translation gives CASSVAGADETQYF. Together with reference TRBV7-9 and TRBJ2-5, the CDR3 gives the full variable domain: DTGVSQNPRHKITKRGQNVTFRCDPISEHNRLYWYRQTLGQGPEFLTYFQNEAQLEKSRLLSDRFSAERPKGSFSTLEIQRTEQGDSAMYLCASSVAGADETQYFGPGTRLLVL.

This chain uses TRBV7-2 with TRBJ1-4; 7 nucleotides align to TRBD1. The CDR3 length is 16 residues. With 5 bases clipped from V and 7 bases from J, the junction kept 13 bases outside the gene matches. Germline-derived CDR1 and CDR2 are SGHTA and FQGNSA. CDR3 sequence: CASSPQSRGISEKLFF. CDR3 nucleotide sequence: TGTGCCAGCAGCCCTCAATCCAGGGGGATATCTGAAAAACTGTTTTTT.